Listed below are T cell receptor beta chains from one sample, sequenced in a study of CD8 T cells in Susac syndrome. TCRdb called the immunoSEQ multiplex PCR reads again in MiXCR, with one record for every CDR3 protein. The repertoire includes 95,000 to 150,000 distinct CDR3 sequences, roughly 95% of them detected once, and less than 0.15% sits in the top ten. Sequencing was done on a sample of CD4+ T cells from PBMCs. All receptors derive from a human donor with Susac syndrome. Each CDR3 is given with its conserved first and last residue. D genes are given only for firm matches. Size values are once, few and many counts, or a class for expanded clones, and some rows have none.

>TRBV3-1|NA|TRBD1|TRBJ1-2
CASSLWTGELSYGYTF
TGTGCCAGCAGCTTGTGGACAGGGGAATTGAGCTATGGCTACACCTTC
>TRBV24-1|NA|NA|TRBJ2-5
CATSDSGEIETQYF
TGTGCCACCAGTGATTCGGGAGAGATAGAGACCCAGTACTTC
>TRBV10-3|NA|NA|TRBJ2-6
CAIRPDSGANVLTF
TGTGCCATTCGGCCGGACTCTGGGGCCAACGTCCTGACTTTC
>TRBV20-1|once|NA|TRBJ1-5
CSAPLGGVNQPQHF
TGCAGTGCCCCCCTAGGAGGGGTCAATCAGCCCCAGCATTTT
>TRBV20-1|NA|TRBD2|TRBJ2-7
CSASPGTSAYEQYF
TGCAGTGCTAGTCCCGGGACTAGCGCCTACGAGCAGTACTTC
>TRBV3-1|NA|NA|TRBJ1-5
CASSQEGTNQPQHF
TGTGCCAGCAGCCAAGAGGGGACCAATCAGCCCCAGCATTTT
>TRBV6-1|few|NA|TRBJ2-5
CASSEVWQGSSQYF
TGTGCCAGCAGTGAGGTTTGGCAGGGTTCATCCCAGTACTTC
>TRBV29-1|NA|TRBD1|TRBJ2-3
CSAGTGTDTQYF
TGCAGCGCTGGGACAGGCACAGATACGCAGTATTTT
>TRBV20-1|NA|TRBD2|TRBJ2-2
CSAIDSGRRAGELFF
TGCAGTGCCATTGATAGCGGGAGGAGGGCCGGGGAGCTGTTTTTT
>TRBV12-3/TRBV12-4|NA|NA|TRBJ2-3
CASSLWGDTQYF
TGTGCCAGCAGTTTGTGGGGAGATACGCAGTATTTT
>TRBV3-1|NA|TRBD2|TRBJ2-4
CASSPGGGAKNIQYF
TGTGCCAGCAGCCCGGGAGGGGGGGCCAAAAACATTCAGTACTTC
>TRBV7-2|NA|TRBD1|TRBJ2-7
CASTRDRGSDEQYF
TGTGCCAGCACTCGGGACAGGGGGTCCGACGAGCAGTACTTC
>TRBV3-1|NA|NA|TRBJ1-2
CASSLRTANYGYTF
TGTGCCAGCAGCCTTCGGACAGCCAACTATGGCTACACCTTC
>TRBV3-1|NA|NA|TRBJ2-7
CASSPRGYYEQYF
TGTGCCAGCAGCCCTAGGGGTTACTACGAGCAGTACTTC
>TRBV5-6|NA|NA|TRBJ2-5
CASSGQVQTQYF
TGTGCCAGCAGCGGGCAGGTCCAGACCCAGTACTTC
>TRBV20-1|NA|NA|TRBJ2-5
CSARGTPVQETQYF
TGCAGTGCTCGCGGGACTCCCGTTCAAGAGACCCAGTACTTC